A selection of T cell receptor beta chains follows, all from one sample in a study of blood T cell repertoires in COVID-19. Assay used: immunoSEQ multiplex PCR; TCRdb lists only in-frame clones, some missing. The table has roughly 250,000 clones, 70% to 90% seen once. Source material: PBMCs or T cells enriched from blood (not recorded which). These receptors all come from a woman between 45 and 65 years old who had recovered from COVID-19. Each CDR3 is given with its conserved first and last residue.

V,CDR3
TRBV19,CASKGDRGRQEPQHF
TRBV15,CATSRDQQGWFDEQFF
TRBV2,CASSSSRTGASYGYTF
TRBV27,CASSVSGQRNTEAFF
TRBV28,CASSLSEETQYF
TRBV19,CASSIVTGAYEKLFF
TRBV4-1,CASSRQYEGGPGQDTQYF
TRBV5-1,CASSATSGRSEQYF
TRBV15,CATQKSGGSYEQYF
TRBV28,CASSFSGTGFTGELFF
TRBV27,CASGDRYYNEQFF
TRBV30,CAWRGHRGRTGELFF
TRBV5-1,CASSLGLAKGEQYF
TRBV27,CASSPQGVEQYF
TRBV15,CATSGLSVSGNTIYF
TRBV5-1,CASSFMWAQSAGVYNEQFF
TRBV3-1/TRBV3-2,CASSRPRGAYNEQFF
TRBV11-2,CASSPTGTGELFF
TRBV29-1,CSVASSYEQYF
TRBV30,CASEPGGTEAFF
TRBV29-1,CSTRTSGSQYNEQFF
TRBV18,CASSPSVGGAYEQYF
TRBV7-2,CASSLVSRAEGRNYGYTF
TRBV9,CASSVAPGIDNEQFF
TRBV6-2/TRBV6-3,CASSGGDATDTQYF
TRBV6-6,CASRAGGITGELFF
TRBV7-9,CASSLQENTEAFF
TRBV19,CASSTLAVNNEQFF
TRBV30,CAWSQAHEQYF
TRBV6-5,CASSPGDDSNQPQHF
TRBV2,CASSGGSSSGNTIYF
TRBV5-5,CASSLAGVGYEQYF
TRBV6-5,CATWRGRTGELFF
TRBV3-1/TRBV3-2,CASSQVGPDSPLHF
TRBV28,CASILTSGYNEQFF
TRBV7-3,CASSRPPGQGARMSTGELFF
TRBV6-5,CASTKGGSSNTEAFF
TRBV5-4,CASSFRQGALNYGYTF
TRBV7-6,CASSLTFGTPGDTQYF
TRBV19,CASTNQGAYGWNTEAFF
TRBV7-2,CASSPWGQGYSNQPQHF
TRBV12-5,CASGLDKGQNTEAFF
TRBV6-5,CASSKSPGAQYF
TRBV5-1,CASSLGGQGTNVLTF
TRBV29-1,CSAEAQAGNIQYF